This is a list of T cell receptor beta chains from one sample in a study of OX40 agonist ivuxolimab in advanced cancers. Profiled with immunoSEQ multiplex PCR; TCRdb holds only in-frame clones, not every one. Of about 62,000 clones listed, 85% are singletons. Sequencing was performed on CD4+ or CD8+ T cells sorted from blood, taken in a trial of the OX40 agonist ivuxolimab. The receptors shown here come from an adult with an advanced solid tumor such as melanoma, head and neck, liver or kidney cancer. Each CDR3 is given with its conserved first and last residue. D genes are given only for firm matches. Clone size is given for some rows only: seen once, a few or many times, or a class if the clone is expanded.

v_gene,abundance,j_gene,d_gene,CDR3aa,CDR3nt
TRBV4-2,NA,TRBJ2-6,NA,CASSQDQGSGANVLTF,TGTGCCAGCAGCCAAGATCAGGGATCTGGGGCCAACGTCCTGACTTTC
TRBV18,NA,TRBJ1-4,NA,CASSPRGPDPEKLFF,TGTGCCAGCTCCCCCCGCGGACCGGACCCTGAAAAACTGTTTTTT
TRBV10-3,NA,TRBJ2-7,TRBD1,CAISKGQVDEQYF,TGTGCCATCAGCAAAGGACAGGTGGACGAGCAGTACTTC
TRBV6-1,NA,TRBJ2-7,NA,CASIDIQGSYEQYF,TGTGCCAGCATCGACATACAGGGCTCCTACGAGCAGTACTTC
TRBV27,NA,TRBJ2-5,NA,CASRTSEGPAGGETQYF,TGTGCCAGCAGAACGTCGGAAGGGCCGGCCGGGGGAGAGACCCAGTACTTC
TRBV28,NA,TRBJ2-5,NA,CASSPRGRGHQETQYF,TGTGCCAGCAGCCCTCGCGGGCGGGGGCACCAAGAGACCCAGTACTTC
TRBV6-5,NA,TRBJ2-5,NA,CASSTVSQETQYF,TGTGCCAGCAGTACGGTATCACAAGAGACCCAGTACTTC
TRBV28,NA,TRBJ1-1,NA,CASSFRTAGNTEAFF,TGTGCCAGCAGTTTTCGGACAGCAGGGAACACTGAAGCTTTCTTT
TRBV5-8,NA,TRBJ1-5,TRBD1,CASSLPTGTSNQPQHF,TGTGCCAGCAGCCTGCCGACAGGGACGAGCAATCAGCCCCAGCATTTT
TRBV7-3,NA,TRBJ2-7,TRBD2,CASSFLAGGPGEQYF,TGTGCCAGCAGCTTTCTTGCGGGAGGGCCTGGGGAGCAGTACTTC
TRBV7-6,NA,TRBJ2-1,NA,CASGPRGVGNEQFF,TGTGCCAGCGGACCCAGGGGGGTAGGGAATGAGCAGTTCTTC
TRBV30,once,TRBJ1-2,NA,CAWSVGGGSYGYTF,TGTGCCTGGAGTGTGGGAGGAGGTAGCTATGGCTACACCTTC
TRBV5-6,NA,TRBJ2-1,NA,CASSHSGPNYNEQFF,TGTGCCAGCAGCCATAGCGGACCGAACTACAATGAGCAGTTCTTC
TRBV9,NA,TRBJ1-4,NA,CASSVEGHAEKLFF,TGTGCCAGCAGCGTAGAGGGTCATGCTGAAAAACTGTTTTTT
TRBV9,once,TRBJ1-2,TRBD1,CASSPQGGTGGNYGYTF,TGTGCCAGCAGCCCCCAGGGGGGGACAGGGGGCAACTATGGCTACACCTTC
TRBV29-1,once,TRBJ1-1,TRBD1,CSGWETGFRPEAFF,TGCAGCGGTTGGGAGACAGGGTTCCGGCCTGAAGCTTTCTTT
TRBV5-3,NA,TRBJ1-1,TRBD1,CARSVWTGVGTEAFF,TGTGCCAGAAGCGTGTGGACAGGGGTCGGCACTGAAGCTTTCTTT
TRBV19,NA,TRBJ2-1,NA,CASSIQGAVRSYNEQFF,TGTGCCAGTAGTATACAAGGGGCGGTCCGCTCCTACAATGAGCAGTTCTTC
TRBV7-9,NA,TRBJ2-7,TRBD1,CASSSGGREQYF,TGTGCCAGCAGCTCAGGGGGCCGCGAGCAGTACTTC
TRBV30,NA,TRBJ2-5,NA,CACLEVGRQETQYF,TGTGCCTGCCTGGAGGTGGGACGGCAAGAGACCCAGTACTTC
TRBV4-1,NA,TRBJ2-5,NA,CASSQEFPGYQETQYF,TGCGCCAGCAGCCAAGAATTTCCCGGCTACCAAGAGACCCAGTACTTC
TRBV15,NA,TRBJ2-1,TRBD2,CATSLSGGVGNEQFF,TGTGCCACCAGCCTTAGCGGGGGGGTGGGGAATGAGCAGTTCTTC
TRBV4-1,NA,TRBJ1-4,NA,CASSTQERANEKLFF,TGCGCCAGCAGCACACAGGAAAGGGCTAATGAAAAACTGTTTTTT
TRBV29-1,few,TRBJ2-3,NA,CSVDPTAEFSTDTQYF,TGCAGCGTTGACCCTACGGCGGAGTTTAGCACAGATACGCAGTATTTT
TRBV2,few,TRBJ2-7,NA,CASSETETGEQYF,TGTGCCAGCAGTGAGACAGAGACGGGGGAGCAGTACTTC
TRBV6-6,once,TRBJ1-5,NA,CASSYSSQPQHF,TGTGCCAGCAGTTACTCGTCTCAGCCCCAGCATTTT
TRBV9,NA,TRBJ2-1,TRBD1,CASSAYRGFDEQFF,TGTGCCAGCAGCGCATACAGGGGATTCGATGAGCAGTTCTTC
TRBV15,NA,TRBJ1-4,NA,CATSREGANEKLFF,TGTGCCACCAGCAGAGAGGGGGCTAATGAAAAACTGTTTTTT
TRBV2,NA,TRBJ2-5,TRBD1,CASSNLNRGPRSMTQYF,TGTGCCAGCAGCAACCTTAACAGGGGCCCCCGATCGATGACCCAGTACTTC
TRBV2,NA,TRBJ1-1,NA,CASSEFSTTEAFF,TGTGCCAGCAGTGAATTTAGTACGACTGAAGCTTTCTTT
TRBV5-8,NA,TRBJ1-2,TRBD1,CASRSFRGRYGYTF,TGTGCCAGCAGGTCATTCAGGGGGAGATATGGCTACACCTTC
TRBV5-1,NA,TRBJ2-3,NA,CASSLGGPSTDTQYF,TGCGCCAGCAGCTTGGGGGGACCTAGCACAGATACGCAGTATTTT
TRBV18,once,TRBJ2-5,NA,CASSPARNLQETQYF,TGTGCCAGCTCACCGGCCCGGAACCTCCAAGAGACCCAGTACTTC
TRBV18,once,TRBJ2-7,NA,CASSPLEGKNEQYF,TGTGCCAGCTCACCCCTGGAAGGGAAGAACGAGCAGTACTTC
TRBV21-1,medium-sized,TRBJ1-3,NA,CASSIRDNTIYF,TGTGCCAGCAGCATCAGGGACAACACCATATATTTT
TRBV29-1,NA,TRBJ2-3,NA,CSDSGLGRDTQYF,TGCAGCGATTCAGGGTTGGGGCGAGATACGCAGTATTTT
TRBV11-2,once,TRBJ2-5,NA,CASSSNLGRGETQYF,TGTGCCAGCAGCTCCAACCTGGGCCGAGGGGAGACCCAGTACTTC
TRBV9,NA,TRBJ1-6,NA,CASSPNPGRHNNSPLHF,TGTGCCAGCAGCCCTAACCCCGGACGGCACAATAATTCACCCCTCCACTTT
TRBV9,NA,TRBJ2-7,NA,CASSVDAGPSYEQYF,TGTGCCAGCAGCGTCGACGCGGGACCTTCCTACGAGCAGTACTTC
TRBV6-5,few,TRBJ1-1,NA,CASSYEGMGEAFF,TGTGCCAGCAGTTACGAGGGTATGGGTGAAGCTTTCTTT
TRBV7-8,NA,TRBJ2-3,TRBD1,CASRGGQASTDTQYF,TGTGCCAGCAGGGGGGGACAGGCCAGCACAGATACGCAGTATTTT
TRBV7-6,NA,TRBJ2-5,NA,CASSLVSSRGQETQYF,TGTGCCAGCAGCTTAGTTTCTAGTCGAGGGCAAGAGACCCAGTACTTC